This T cell receptor beta chain originates from a study of blood T cell repertoires in COVID-19. The protocol was immunoSEQ multiplex PCR, while the TCRdb copy is restricted to in-frame clones and leaves out a portion. The sample has under 55,000 clones, around 87% seen once. Trimming removed 3 bases from V and 4 bases from J, with 13 bases in between. The CDR3 loop spans 15 amino acids. The V gene's germline CDR1 is LNHDA and CDR2 SQIVND (reference sequence). The source material was peripheral blood. This receptor was taken from a woman of 80 years or more with active COVID-19. The chain recombines TRBV19 with TRBJ1-5, with no clear D. The CDR3 nucleotides are TGTGCCAGTAGTATTTACCAGTCCATTAATCAGCCCCAGCATTTT. It specifies CASSIYQSINQPQHF.